A single sample gave rise to the 23 T cell receptor beta chains below, sequenced in a study of identifying expanded T cells in peripheral blood. Clones were read by immunoSEQ multiplex PCR, and TCRdb kept only the in-frame ones, dropping some. In the table there are roughly 100,000 clones, approximately 88% of which are singletons. The sequenced sample consisted of blood. These receptors were obtained from a person aged 18 to 75 in good health.

The J gene is TRBJ2-2, the V gene TRBV9; D is uncertain. V was pared by 0 bases and J by 4 bases, with 7 bases between. There are 14 residues in the CDR3. Germline V gene sequence: CDR1 SGDLS, CDR2 YYNGEE. DNA for the CDR3: TGTGCCAGCAGCGTAGGAGACTTCACCGGGGAGCTGTTTTTT. As protein: CASSVGDFTGELFF. Using reference TRBV9 and TRBJ2-2 for the parts outside the CDR3, the full variable domain is DSGVTQTPKHLITATGQRVTLRCSPRSGDLSVYWYQQSLDQGLQFLIQYYNGEERAKGNILERFSAQQFPDLHSELNLSSLELGDSALYFCASSVGDFTGELFFGEGSRLTVL.

The J gene is TRBJ2-3, the V gene TRBV5-1, with TRBD1 matching over 7 bases. J lost 2 bases, V lost 1 base, and 7 bases had no gene match. CDR1 is SGHRS, CDR2 YFSETQ, per germline. The CDR3 loop spans 16 amino acids. The CDR3 DNA is TGCGCCAGCAGCTTGCCCGCCGGGACAGACACAGATACGCAGTATTTT. Amino acid sequence: CASSLPAGTDTDTQYF.

The chain links TRBV28 to TRBJ2-1; possibly TRBD1 for D (5 bases). This CDR3 has 15 residues. Germline V gives CDR1 MDHEN, CDR2 SYDVKM. V was trimmed by 5 bases and J by 3 bases, leaving 14 bases between them. The CDR3 loop reads CASSPGGAFYNEQFF. The DNA of the CDR3 is TGTGCCAGCAGTCCCGGTGGGGCTTTCTACAATGAGCAGTTCTTC.

This clone showed up just a few times. The CDR3 sequence: CASSQDRGPLHF. The CDR3 DNA is TGTGCCAGCAGCCAAGACAGGGGACCCCTCCACTTT. The rearrangement uses TRBV5-8 and TRBJ1-6; 8 bases match TRBD1. Germline CDR1 and CDR2: SGHTS and YDEGEE. CDR3 size: 12 residues. With V trimmed by 4 bases and J by 12 bases, 3 bases remained unmatched.

V gene TRBV7-6 combines with J gene TRBJ2-1, with 7 positions matching TRBD2. The V gene's germline CDR1 is SGHVS and CDR2 FNYEAQ. This CDR3 has 15 amino acids. Trimming removed 5 bases from V and 7 bases from J; junction bases left unmatched: 11. The CDR3: CASSTTLAGLNEQFF. CDR3 in DNA: TGTGCCAGCAGCACAACCTTAGCGGGCCTAAATGAGCAGTTCTTC.

V is TRBV6-6 and J is TRBJ2-1; 7 bases are a match to TRBD2. This CDR3 region has 15 residues. V shed 5 bases, J shed 8 bases, and the junction held 12 bases outside the gene matches. The germline V gene encodes CDR1 MNHNY and CDR2 SVGAGI (reference sequence). The CDR3 protein is CASSDSGSGSHEQFF. The DNA of the CDR3 is TGTGCCAGCAGTGATAGCGGGTCTGGTTCGCATGAGCAGTTCTTC.

This clone came up a few times. This chain joins TRBV6-5 and TRBJ2-1, with 12 nucleotides matching TRBD2. Germline CDR1 MNHEY, CDR2 SVGAGI. The CDR3 loop spans 16 amino acids. J was trimmed by 6 bases and V by 4 bases; bases with no gene match: 7. The CDR3 coding sequence is TGTGCCAGCAGTTCGATGACTAGCGGGAGAGGCAATGAGCAGTTCTTC. Residues: CASSSMTSGRGNEQFF.

The gene calls are TRBV7-2 and TRBJ1-1, with D possibly TRBD1 on 6 matching bases. Looked up from germline, CDR1 is SGHTA and CDR2 is FQGNSA. This CDR3 has 13 amino acids. Trimming removed 6 bases at V and 6 bases at J, with 14 bases between. The CDR3, as DNA: TGTGCCAGCAGAAGAACAGGGTTCGCTGAAGCTTTCTTT. Amino acids: CASRRTGFAEAFF.

The chain is built from TRBV18 and TRBJ1-4, with D tentatively TRBD1 (6 bases). Deletions cut 5 bases from V and 3 bases from J, with 16 bases between. Germline V gene sequence: CDR1 KGHSH, CDR2 LQKENI. The CDR3 has 16 residues. The CDR3 nucleotides are TGTGCCAGCTCAAAGGGGACACTCATCCCTAATGAAAAACTGTTTTTT. Encoded protein: CASSKGTLIPNEKLFF.

The chain has TRBV7-8 and TRBJ2-1, with D perhaps TRBD1 (6 bases). The CDR3 loop spans 15 amino acids. Germline CDR1 SGHVS, CDR2 FQNEAQ. Trimming took 6 bases from V and 4 from J, leaving 16 bases between them. DNA of the CDR3: TGTGCCAGCAGTTCGCCGGGACATCAGTACAATGAGCAGTTCTTC. Translating it yields CASSSPGHQYNEQFF.

This clone appeared a few times. The chain employs TRBV7-2 and TRBJ2-5, with 10 bases fitting TRBD2. This CDR3 has 17 amino acids. Germline V gene sequence: CDR1 SGHTA, CDR2 FQGNSA. V was pared by 1 base and J by 1 base, with 6 bases of the junction left unmatched. Written as DNA, the CDR3 is TGTGCCAGCAGCTTAGGCACCCCTAGCGGGGGCCAAGAGACCCAGTACTTC. Its translation: CASSLGTPSGGQETQYF. Full variable domain (remainder filled in from reference TRBV7-2 and TRBJ2-5): GAGVSQSPSNKVTEKGKDVELRCDPISGHTALYWYRQSLGQGLEFLIYFQGNSAPDKSGLPSDRFSAERTGGSVSTLTIQRTQQEDSAVYLCASSLGTPSGGQETQYFGPGTRLLVL.

In this sample, this clone turned up once. The V call is TRBV6-5, the J call TRBJ1-1; no reliable D call. From germline, CDR1 is MNHEY and CDR2 SVGAGI. The germline V and J ends were trimmed by 7 bases and 8 bases, with 23 bases remaining between them. The CDR3 is 15 residues long. The CDR3 DNA sequence: TGTGCCAGCACCCAAGGGCAAACATGGACCGAAGAAGCTTTCTTT. It specifies CASTQGQTWTEEAFF.

In DNA, the CDR3 is TGTGCCAGCACCTCCCTAAGGGGGCTGTTTTTT. As protein: CASTSLRGLFF. The chain joins TRBV6-6 to TRBJ1-4, with TRBD1 as a possible D gene (6 bases). Trimming took 7 bases from V and 14 from J, leaving 14 bases between them. Germline-derived CDR1 and CDR2 are MNHNY and SVGAGI (reference sequence). The CDR3 runs 11 residues.

V and J are TRBV2 and TRBJ1-4, with D maybe TRBD1 (5 bases). V lost 2 bases, J lost 8 bases, and 12 bases lay in between. This CDR3 contains 14 residues. Germline values: CDR1 SNHLY, CDR2 FYNNEI. Here the CDR3 reads CASSERGREEKLFF. CDR3 bases: TGTGCCAGCAGTGAAAGGGGTCGAGAGGAAAAACTGTTTTTT.

A single count supports this clone. This CDR3 reads CSVVLGHSNQPQHF. DNA for the CDR3: TGCAGCGTTGTTTTGGGGCATAGCAATCAGCCCCAGCATTTT. The chain joins TRBV29-1 to TRBJ1-5; a weak D match, TRBD1 (5 bases). Deletions cut 4 bases from V and 0 bases from J, with 10 bases between. Germline values: CDR1 SQVTM, CDR2 ANQGSEA. This CDR3 spans 14 amino acids.

In its sample, this clone was seen once. V usage is TRBV1 and J usage is TRBJ2-3; the table calls TRBD1, which could not be checked here. TRBV1 is tagged as a pseudogene. The CDR3 length is 13 residues. The CDR3 DNA is TGCACCGTGGGGGCTAGAAGGACAGATACGCAGTATTTT. Translation gives CTVGARRTDTQYF.

This sequence joins TRBV9 and TRBJ2-1; D call uncertain. The germline V and J ends were trimmed by 0 bases and 6 bases, with 10 bases remaining between them. The CDR3 runs to 14 residues. CDR1 and CDR2 from the germline V gene are SGDLS and YYNGEE. DNA for the CDR3: TGTGCCAGCAGCGTAGGGGAAGGCCCCAATGAGCAGTTCTTC. It translates to CASSVGEGPNEQFF.

J is TRBJ2-6 and V is TRBV7-8; possibly TRBD1 for D (5 bases). Germline V gene sequence: CDR1 SGHVS, CDR2 FQNEAQ. The CDR3 sequence is 16 residues long. The V end lost 3 bases, the J end lost 4 bases, and 13 bases lay between the germline ends. The CDR3 DNA is TGTGCCAGCAGCTTGGGCAGGGCCCCCGGGGCCAACGTCCTGACTTTC. Its protein product is CASSLGRAPGANVLTF. Filled out from reference TRBV7-8 and TRBJ2-6, the complete variable domain reads GAGVSQSPRYKVAKRGQDVALRCDPISGHVSLFWYQQALGQGPEFLTYFQNEAQLDKSGLPSDRFFAERPEGSVSTLKIQRTQQEDSAVYLCASSLGRAPGANVLTFGAGSRLTVL.

Only a few counts were recorded for this clone. The rearrangement joins TRBV28 to TRBJ2-3; 13 nucleotides align to TRBD2. V gave up 5 bases and J gave up 4 bases; unmatched junction bases: 15. CDR3 length: 19 residues. Germline loops: CDR1 MDHEN, CDR2 SYDVKM. CDR3 nucleotides: TGTGCCAGCAGTCTACAACAGGGGCGGACTAGCGGGAGTCCAGATACGCAGTATTTT. This sequence encodes CASSLQQGRTSGSPDTQYF.

The CDR3 sequence: CASSRGLGTDTQYF. CDR3 nucleotide sequence: TGTGCCAGCAGCCGGGGCTTAGGTACAGATACGCAGTATTTT. V usage is TRBV28 and J usage is TRBJ2-3; the D gene could be TRBD1 or TRBD2 (5 bases each). The CDR3 has 14 amino acids. Germline V gives CDR1 MDHEN, CDR2 SYDVKM. Trimming stripped 6 bases from V and 3 bases from J, with 13 bases between.

J is TRBJ1-5 and V is TRBV7-9; D remains ambiguous. Trimming took 1 base from V and 5 from J, leaving 6 bases between them. The CDR3 has 13 amino acids. CDR1 is SEHNR, CDR2 FQNEAQ, per germline (reference sequence). CDR3 loop: CASSLGGHQPQHF. DNA of the CDR3: TGTGCCAGCAGCTTAGGGGGTCATCAGCCCCAGCATTTT.

The rearrangement uses TRBV6-6 and TRBJ2-7, with TRBD2 identical over 10 bases. There are 13 residues in the CDR3. V trimming: 8 bases; J trimming: 6 bases; junction bases outside the gene matches: 7. Germline values: CDR1 MNHNY, CDR2 SVGAGI (reference sequence). The CDR3 is CASEASGGGEQYF. The CDR3, as DNA: TGTGCCAGCGAGGCTAGCGGGGGCGGCGAGCAGTACTTC.

The V gene is TRBV7-9, the J gene TRBJ2-7, with 10 bases matching TRBD1. CDR1 SEHNR and CDR2 FQNEAQ come from the germline V gene (reference sequence). V lost 10 bases and J lost 5; bases outside the gene matches: 14. The CDR3 covers 15 residues. CDR3 bases: TGTGCCACCTCAAGGCTAGGGACAGGGGAAGACGAGCAGTACTTC. Protein sequence: CATSRLGTGEDEQYF.